The TCR beta chain under discussion was sequenced for a study of T-cell memory formation after mild COVID-19 (dated by TCRdb to the early 2020s). In the study overall: Most TCR sequence clusters were specific to one of the two donors. Longitudinal TCRalpha and TCRbeta repertoire sequencing tracked T-cell clones expanding and contracting after mild COVID-19 in a couple of donors. Two young, previously healthy adult volunteers made up the cohort, one male and one female.

The paper as a whole reports these results and caveats: SARS-CoV-2 specificity of the second-wave clones peaking on day 37 was not confirmed. Some responding clones were detected in pre-infection memory, which suggested that pre-existing cross-reactive memory T cells had joined the SARS-CoV-2 response. Clones contracting from day 15 to 85 had balanced CD4/CD8 phenotypes, while a second wave expanding from day 15 to 37 was biased towards CD4+. Contracting CD4+ clones appeared mostly in the CM and EM memory subsets, whereas CD8+ clones were enriched in EMRA. The study included only a couple of mild cases, and larger cohorts that include severe cases with pre-infection samples were judged to be necessary.

As for this clonotype: The specificity of this receptor is unknown. At one boundary the junction diverges from the germline segment, which might be a read error.

Ficoll-Paque density gradient centrifugation was used to isolate PBMCs. This sample was sequenced with an Illumina NovaSeq 6000. TCRalpha and TCRbeta cDNA libraries were built by 5'RACE with constant-segment primers, adding sample barcodes and unique molecular identifiers. Trizol reagent was used to extract RNA from every sample. Library amplification was performed in two PCR steps, and a second sample barcode and Illumina TruSeq adapters were introduced in the second step. Sequencing of libraries was performed on an Illumina NovaSeq with 2 x 150 bp paired-end reads. As for the authors' bioinformatics: With migec v1.2.7, reads were demultiplexed and then collapsed into UMI-guided consensus sequences. Using mixcr v2.1.11, the UMI consensuses were aligned to TRA and TRB V and J templates and assembled into clonotypes. Clonotypes were classified as expanded or contracted when called significant by both edgeR and NoisET, with noise models trained on biological replicates. For edgeR calls, the thresholds were a false discovery rate-adjusted p below 0.01 and a log2 fold-change of 1. As an exploratory analysis of dynamics, PCA with hierarchical clustering was applied to max-normalized trajectories of the 1000 most abundant clonotypes. Separately sequenced CD4+ and CD8+ repertoires were used to assign a CD4 or CD8 phenotype to each responding clone. Clones were called with MiXCR by TCRdb after fastp trimmed the public reads at Q25, and only in-frame beta chains were retained. Rows matching on CDR3 protein sequence are summarized as one entry with the most common DNA and genes. These V and J calls rely on TCRdb rather than the paper's analysis. For this sample the table gives about 620,000 distinct CDR3 sequences, of which approximately 19% were detected only once. The ten most abundant clones make up around 12% of the sample.

CDR1 SGHRS and CDR2 YFSETQ are derived from the germline V gene. Reading from cysteine to phenylalanine, the CDR3 counts 16 amino acids. Only the CDR3 DNA is retained, 48 bases long and in frame from the first base. The source of this sequence is an adult woman who had mild COVID-19 (a few samples of this study predate the infection). The sample titles of this study are shuffled in the database, so cell type and time point are left out; the donor was told from shared clones. Sequenced sample: PBMCs or a T cell subset sorted from them (not recorded which). The chain uses TRBV5-1 and TRBJ2-1, and 7 bases in between align with TRBD1. The CDR3 protein sequence reads: CASSFPTATGSNEQFF. The sequenced DNA is TGCGCCAGTAGCTTTCCTACTGCGACAGGGAGTAATGAGCAGTTCTTC.